The next 25 T cell receptor beta chains were all read from a single sample in a study of blood T cell repertoires in COVID-19. Sequencing was performed with immunoSEQ multiplex PCR; in TCRdb, only in-frame clones are kept and a portion is missing. The sample contains around 400,000 clones, nearly 90% of which appear only once. Sequencing input: PBMCs or T cells enriched from blood (not recorded which). These TCRs come from a woman aged 25 to 45 who had recovered from COVID-19.

DNA of the CDR3: TGTGCCAGCAGCTTGGGAAACACGGGTAATGAAAAACTGTTTTTT. Its translation: CASSLGNTGNEKLFF. The chain recombines TRBV5-8 with TRBJ1-4; D unresolved. The V gene's germline CDR1 is SGHTS and CDR2 YDEGEE. This CDR3 is built from 15 residues. Trimming shortened V by 0 bases and J by 4 bases, and 10 bases separated the two germline ends.

The chain couples TRBV7-8 to TRBJ1-3, with no clear D. This CDR3 is 15 amino acids long. Trimming took 3 bases from V and 0 from J, leaving 9 bases between them. Germline-derived CDR1 and CDR2 are SGHVS and FQNEAQ. CDR3 protein: CASSFGEPSGNTIYF. CDR3 DNA: TGTGCCAGCAGCTTCGGAGAACCCTCTGGAAACACCATATATTTT.

This clone was counted a single time. This chain joins TRBV20-1 and TRBJ1-5; maybe TRBD1 (5 bases). V dropped 3 bases and J dropped 4 bases, with 7 bases sitting between them. There are 12 residues in the CDR3. CDR1 and CDR2 (germline): DFQATT, SNEGSKA (reference sequence). The CDR3 is CSASWTNQPQHF. The CDR3 region has the DNA TGCAGTGCTAGTTGGACAAATCAGCCCCAGCATTTT.

The V and J genes are TRBV12-3 or TRBV12-4 and TRBJ1-2; D is ambiguous. Trimming took off 6 bases at V and 3 bases at J, with 11 bases between the two ends. This CDR3 contains 13 residues. The CDR3 sequence is CASRRAGYYGYTF. The DNA of the CDR3 is TGTGCCAGCAGGCGGGCGGGTTACTATGGCTACACCTTC.

This chain joins TRBV18 and TRBJ2-1, with 8 bases fitting TRBD1. The J segment lost 5 bases and the V segment lost 3 bases, leaving 9 bases of the junction unmatched. This CDR3 is built from 16 residues. Germline V gene lookup returns CDR1 KGHSH and CDR2 LQKENI. The CDR3 sequence is CASSPRRTGIHNEQFF. Written as DNA, the CDR3 is TGTGCCAGCTCACCCCGACGGACAGGGATCCACAATGAGCAGTTCTTC.

The CDR3 region has the DNA TGCGCCAGCAGTGTGGAGGGGGCTCAGCCCCAGCATTTT. Its translation: CASSVEGAQPQHF. This chain joins TRBV10-2 and TRBJ1-5, with 7 bases identical to TRBD1. The CDR3 sequence is 13 residues long. Germline lookup yields CDR1 WSHSY and CDR2 SAAADI. V trimming: 4 bases; J trimming: 6 bases; junction bases outside the gene matches: 3.

CDR3 sequence: CATSELDRGYEKLFF. CDR3 in DNA: TGTGCCACCAGTGAATTGGACAGGGGATACGAAAAACTGTTTTTT. The chain uses TRBV24-1 and TRBJ1-4; 9 bases line up with TRBD1. Germline-derived CDR1 and CDR2 are KGHDR and SFDVKD. CDR3 size: 15 residues. The V and J ends lost 4 bases and 8 bases, in that order; junction bases with no gene match: 7.

The gene calls are TRBV6-5 and TRBJ1-2; possible D gene TRBD1, 5 bases. The CDR3 consists of 14 residues. Germline CDR1 reads MNHEY; CDR2 reads SVGAGI. Between the trimmed V and J ends, which lost 4 bases and 8 bases, there was a span of 17 bases. The CDR3 reads CASSFAGFNGGYTF. DNA of the CDR3: TGTGCCAGCAGTTTCGCAGGGTTCAATGGCGGCTACACCTTC.

The chain has TRBV11-1 and TRBJ2-3; 10 bases agree with TRBD2. CDR3 size: 16 residues. The V segment lost 5 bases and the J segment 1 base; nucleotides outside the gene matches: 6. Germline CDR1 and CDR2: SGHAT and FQDESV (reference sequence). The CDR3 spells CASSPRLAGRTDTQYF. Here the CDR3 DNA reads TGTGCCAGCAGCCCACGACTAGCGGGTCGCACAGATACGCAGTATTTT.

The V gene is TRBV28, the J gene TRBJ1-2; perhaps TRBD1 as D (6 bases). The V end was cut by 6 bases, the J end by 4 bases, with 12 bases between. Germline V gives CDR1 MDHEN, CDR2 SYDVKM. The CDR3 totals 13 residues. CDR3 DNA: TGTGCCAGCAGAACTACAGGGACCTATGGCTACACCTTC. Translated, it gives CASRTTGTYGYTF.

The chain combines TRBV19 with TRBJ2-7; maybe TRBD2 (6 bases). The CDR3 covers 15 residues. Trimming left V 9 bases short and J 2 bases short, with 20 bases between. CDR1 LNHDA and CDR2 SQIVND come from the germline V gene (reference sequence). CDR3 coding DNA: TGTGCCAGCCGGACCCGGGGTAGCGGAGCCTACGAGCAGTACTTC. Protein product: CASRTRGSGAYEQYF.

This sequence joins TRBV21-1 and TRBJ1-5; the DNA was not used to check the table's D call, TRBD1. TRBV21-1 is noted as a pseudogene. The CDR3 totals 19 residues. The CDR3 nucleotides are TGTGCCAGCAGCACACCGGGGAGGCAGGGGGATATTTGCAATCAGCCCCAGCATTTT. Its protein product is CASSTPGRQGDICNQPQHF.

The rearrangement links TRBV27 to TRBJ1-6; 8 bases line up with TRBD1. Per germline, CDR1 MNHEY and CDR2 SMNVEV (reference sequence). The V segment lost 5 bases and the J segment 9 bases; nucleotides outside the gene matches: 6. This CDR3 contains 14 residues. Written as DNA, the CDR3 is TGTGCCAGCAGTCCTCGGACAGGGCGTTCACCCCTCCACTTT. It translates to CASSPRTGRSPLHF.

The J gene is TRBJ2-2, the V gene TRBV4-3; possible D gene TRBD2, 5 bases. Germline V CDR1 and CDR2: LGHNA, YSLEER. V was trimmed by 4 bases and J by 4 bases, leaving 16 bases between them. The CDR3 has 16 amino acids. The CDR3 reads CASSPILGEITGELFF. CDR3 coding DNA: TGCGCCAGCAGCCCAATATTGGGAGAAATCACCGGGGAGCTGTTTTTT.

The V and J genes are TRBV4-1 and TRBJ1-5; D not certain. The V end was cut by 5 bases, the J end by 3 bases, with 14 bases between. The CDR3 has 15 residues. The germline V gene encodes CDR1 MGHRA and CDR2 YSYEKL. CDR3 protein: CASSDPRISNQPQHF. As DNA, the CDR3 is TGCGCCAGCAGCGACCCGAGGATTTCCAATCAGCCCCAGCATTTT.

The chain is built from TRBV7-2 and TRBJ1-4; the D gene is possibly TRBD1 (5 bases). V lost 3 bases and J lost 8, with 22 bases in between. CDR3 size: 17 residues. Germline CDR1 SGHTA, CDR2 FQGNSA. The CDR3, as DNA: TGTGCCAGCAGCTTTGCCCTAATGGGGGGTGATAGGGAAAAACTGTTTTTT. This translates into CASSFALMGGDREKLFF.

The rearrangement links TRBV27 to TRBJ1-4; D is possibly TRBD1 (5 bases). V lost 4 bases to trimming and J lost 7 bases, with 13 bases between them. From germline, CDR1 is MNHEY and CDR2 SMNVEV (reference sequence). CDR3 size: 14 residues. The CDR3 reads CASSSAGQPEKLFF. CDR3 coding DNA: TGTGCCAGCAGTTCCGCGGGGCAGCCTGAAAAACTGTTTTTT.

The V and J genes are TRBV24-1 and TRBJ1-5; TRBD1 matches 8 bases. The J segment lost 7 bases and the V segment lost 1 base, leaving 26 bases of the junction unmatched. Germline V gene data show CDR1 as KGHDR and CDR2 as SFDVKD. The CDR3 sequence is 22 residues long. Here the CDR3 DNA reads TGTGCCACCAGTGATTTCACCCGGCGGAAAGGACAGGGAGGGGGCCGGAGGCAGCCCCAGCATTTT. This sequence encodes CATSDFTRRKGQGGGRRQPQHF.

The sample holds one count of this clone. CDR3 sequence (DNA): TGTGCCAGCAGCTTCGGGACAGGGTGGACTGAAGCTTTCTTT. Protein: CASSFGTGWTEAFF. The chain is built from TRBV11-2 and TRBJ1-1, with 9 bases lining up with TRBD1. Trimming took 3 bases from V and 5 from J; bases not matched to a gene: 4. Looked up from germline, CDR1 is SGHAT and CDR2 is FQNNGV. This CDR3 comprises 14 residues.

V and J are TRBV7-3 and TRBJ1-1; D may be TRBD1 (5 bases). Germline CDR1 SGHTA, CDR2 FQGTGA. This CDR3 contains 13 residues. The V gene lost 0 bases and the J gene lost 4 bases, with 6 bases spanning the gap. The CDR3 loop is CASSLTGVTEAFF. The CDR3 nucleotides read TGTGCCAGCAGCTTAACAGGGGTCACTGAAGCTTTCTTT.

The chain employs TRBV7-3 and TRBJ1-1; TRBD1 matches 7 bases. Germline CDR1 reads SGHTA; CDR2 reads FQGTGA. The CDR3 runs to 15 residues. With V trimmed by 2 bases and J by 4 bases, 7 bases remained unmatched. In DNA form, the CDR3 reads TGTGCCAGCAGCTTATTAGGACGACAGGGCACTGAAGCTTTCTTT. It codes for CASSLLGRQGTEAFF.

The gene calls are TRBV5-1 and TRBJ1-2; TRBD1 agrees at 7 bases. CDR1 and CDR2 from the germline V gene are SGHRS and YFSETQ. The V segment lost 0 bases and the J segment 8 bases; nucleotides outside the gene matches: 4. The CDR3 length is 13 residues. The CDR3 DNA reads as TGCGCCAGCAGCTTGGCCAGGGGGATCGGCTACACCTTC. Its translation is CASSLARGIGYTF. Using reference TRBV5-1 and TRBJ1-2 for the parts outside the CDR3, the full variable domain is KAGVTQTPRYLIKTRGQQVTLSCSPISGHRSVSWYQQTPGQGLQFLFEYFSETQRNKGNFPGRFSGRQFSNSRSEMNVSTLELGDSALYLCASSLARGIGYTFGSGTRLTVV.

The genes are TRBV9 and TRBJ2-1, with D maybe TRBD1 (6 bases). Germline CDR1 is SGDLS and CDR2 is YYNGEE. V shed 2 bases and J shed 12 bases, with 24 bases lying between them. CDR3 length: 16 amino acids. CDR3 nucleotide sequence: TGTGCCAGCAGCGTCAACCGGGACAAGGCAAAGGTAGGGCAGTTCTTC. Translated: CASSVNRDKAKVGQFF.

The rearrangement uses TRBV5-1 and TRBJ1-2; D unclear. The length of the CDR3 is 14 residues. Germline lookup yields CDR1 SGHRS and CDR2 YFSETQ. The V gene lost 3 bases and the J gene lost 6 bases, with 15 bases spanning the gap. CDR3 nucleotides: TGCGCCAGCAGCTGGGCAGAGCCCGTCGATGGCTACACCTTC. It is translated as CASSWAEPVDGYTF.

The chain uses TRBV19 and TRBJ1-2; 7 positions match TRBD1. Looked up from germline, CDR1 is LNHDA and CDR2 is SQIVND (reference sequence). V was pared by 7 bases and J by 5 bases, with 19 bases of the junction left unmatched. This CDR3 comprises 17 residues. The CDR3 loop reads CASIKHAGTARVYGYTF. The DNA of the CDR3 is TGTGCCAGTATTAAACATGCCGGGACAGCGAGAGTATATGGCTACACCTTC.